Sequencing of this T cell receptor (beta chain) was carried out in a study of long-term antiretroviral therapy in people with HIV. Broader study findings: Patients on ART gained diversity, which nonetheless stayed below transplant donor controls. There were no data on ART adherence, viral resistance or therapy changes, a gap that limits inferences about post-ART repertoire changes. Control repertoires displayed wider CDR3 length ranges than the HIV repertoires.

This clone ranks as large. The antigen is not known. They ran version v3.0 of the immunoSEQ assay at survey level. Here immunoSEQ multiplex PCR was the method, and the copy in TCRdb shows in-frame clones only, minus some. The data show about 21,000 clones, with more than 70% seen just once and roughly 8.1% held by the top ten. The CDR3 runs to 12 residues. The germline V gene has CDR1 SEHNR and CDR2 FQNEAQ (reference sequence). Trimming removed 1 base at V and 6 bases at J, with 6 bases between. This TCR was sampled from a man in his fifties with HIV. Sequences were derived from unsorted PBMCs, sampled at the start of antiretroviral therapy. V and J are TRBV7-9 and TRBJ1-2; weak D call: TRBD1 (5 bases). CDR3 DNA: TGTGCCAGCAGCTTAGGGGGGGATGGCTACACCTTC. Amino acid sequence: CASSLGGDGYTF.